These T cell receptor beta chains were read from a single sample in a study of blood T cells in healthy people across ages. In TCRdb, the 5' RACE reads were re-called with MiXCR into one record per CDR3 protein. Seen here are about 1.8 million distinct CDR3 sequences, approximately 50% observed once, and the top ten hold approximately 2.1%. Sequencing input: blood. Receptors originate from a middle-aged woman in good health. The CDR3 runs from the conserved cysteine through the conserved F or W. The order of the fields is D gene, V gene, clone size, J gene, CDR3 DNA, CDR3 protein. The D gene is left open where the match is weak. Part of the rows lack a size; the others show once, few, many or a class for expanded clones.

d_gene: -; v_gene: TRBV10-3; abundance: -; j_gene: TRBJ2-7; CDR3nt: TGTGCCATCAGTGAGTTTACTAGCCGCGAGCAGTACTTC; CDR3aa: CAISEFTSREQYF
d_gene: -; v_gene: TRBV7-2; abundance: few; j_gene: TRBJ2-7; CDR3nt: TGTGCCAGCAGCCCCAATTGGGGCAGCCTCCACTCTTCCTACGAGCAGTACTTC; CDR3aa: CASSPNWGSLHSSYEQYF
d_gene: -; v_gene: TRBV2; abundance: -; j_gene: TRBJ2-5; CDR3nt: TGTGCCAGCAGTGTGGGGGGGCCGGCCCAAGAGACCCAGTACTTC; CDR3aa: CASSVGGPAQETQYF
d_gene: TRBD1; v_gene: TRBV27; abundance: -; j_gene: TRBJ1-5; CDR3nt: TGTGCCAGCGGGTGGACAGGGAGTGGTCAGCCCCAGCATTTT; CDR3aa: CASGWTGSGQPQHF
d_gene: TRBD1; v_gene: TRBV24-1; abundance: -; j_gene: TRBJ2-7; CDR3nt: TGTGCCACCAGTGATGCGCGACAGGGCACGAGCTCCTACAATGAGCAGTACTTC; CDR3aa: CATSDARQGTSSYNEQYF
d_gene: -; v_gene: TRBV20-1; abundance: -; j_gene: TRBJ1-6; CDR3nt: TGCAGTGCTAGGCGGGACGGGAGTTCACCCCTCCACTTT; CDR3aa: CSARRDGSSPLHF
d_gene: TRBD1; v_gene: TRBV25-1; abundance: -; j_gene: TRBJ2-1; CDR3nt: TGTGCCAGCATCGCGTCCGGGACAGGCTACAATGAGCAGTTCTTC; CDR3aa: CASIASGTGYNEQFF
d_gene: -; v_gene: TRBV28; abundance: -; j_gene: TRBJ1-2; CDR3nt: TGTGCCAGTAGCCCCGGGGTCCCCCACACCTTC; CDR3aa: CASSPGVPHTF
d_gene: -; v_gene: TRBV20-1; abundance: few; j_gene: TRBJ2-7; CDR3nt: TGCAGTGCTTATTCAGGGGTCGAGCAGTACTTC; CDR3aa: CSAYSGVEQYF
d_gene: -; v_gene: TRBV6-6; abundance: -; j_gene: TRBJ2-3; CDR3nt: TGTGCCACCCTCGGCGGGGCCCTCACAGATACGCAGTATTTT; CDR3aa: CATLGGALTDTQYF
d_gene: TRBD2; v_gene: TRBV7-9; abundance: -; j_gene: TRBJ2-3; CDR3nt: TGTGCCAGCAGCTTCTCGCTAGCGGGGCGGAGACACACAGATACGCAGTATTTT; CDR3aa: CASSFSLAGRRHTDTQYF
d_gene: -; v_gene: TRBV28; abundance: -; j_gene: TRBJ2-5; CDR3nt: TGTGCCAGCAGTCCCTCCGGAGGTCTCTTTCCGTACTTC; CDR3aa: CASSPSGGLFPYF
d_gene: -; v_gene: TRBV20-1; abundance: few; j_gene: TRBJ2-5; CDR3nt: TGCAGTAACGAGAGGGGACAGACCCAGTACTTC; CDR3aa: CSNERGQTQYF
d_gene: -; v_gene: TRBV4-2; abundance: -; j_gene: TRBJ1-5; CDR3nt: TGTGCCAGCAGCCAAGATTTCGGGCAGGGTCAGCCCCAGCATTTT; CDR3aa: CASSQDFGQGQPQHF